The following is a T cell receptor beta chain sequence with its context. The antigen is undetermined. The junction differs from germline at one of its ends, possibly a read error. These data originate in a study of T-cell reconstitution after alpha-beta-depleted transplantation in children. Whole-study findings and limits: A year had passed since transplant, and T-cell counts and diversity by then came mostly from newly produced T cells. Expanded graft clones, several hundred of them, were reportedly the source of alpha-beta T cells about two months after transplant.

The CDR3 sequence is 13 residues long. The germline V gene has CDR1 SGHRS and CDR2 YFSETQ. Preparation of the TCRbeta library involved a method that used unique molecular identifiers. MiXCR was run by TCRdb on the PCR reads, yielding one entry per CDR3 protein. The table lists 450,000 to 700,000 distinct CDR3 sequences, 25% to 30% of them singletons, with under 45% in the top ten. This TCR came from a boy under two years old with Wiskott-Aldrich syndrome, due to receive a stem cell transplant. The sample here was PBMCs, taken before TCRalphabeta/CD19-depleted stem cell transplant. The rearrangement links TRBV5-1 to TRBJ2-5, with D unresolved. CDR3 in DNA: TGCGACAGCAGCTTGGCTGGGGTGGAGACCCAGTACTTC. Its translation is CDSSLAGVETQYF.